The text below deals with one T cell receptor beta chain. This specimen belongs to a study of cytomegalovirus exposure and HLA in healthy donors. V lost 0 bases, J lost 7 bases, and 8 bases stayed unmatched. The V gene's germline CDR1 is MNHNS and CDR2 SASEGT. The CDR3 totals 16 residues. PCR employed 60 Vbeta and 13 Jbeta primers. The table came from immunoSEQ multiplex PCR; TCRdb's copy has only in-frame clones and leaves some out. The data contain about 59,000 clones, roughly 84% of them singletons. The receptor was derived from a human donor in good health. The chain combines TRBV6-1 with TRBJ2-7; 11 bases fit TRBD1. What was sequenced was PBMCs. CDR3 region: CASSEASGQGAQEQYF. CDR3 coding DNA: TGTGCCAGCAGTGAAGCGAGTGGACAGGGGGCGCAGGAGCAGTACTTC.